This T cell receptor (beta chain) appears in the sequencing data of a study of blood T cell repertoires in COVID-19. This CDR3 spans 12 amino acids. Trimming removed 1 base from V and 7 bases from J, with 8 bases in between. Germline-derived CDR1 and CDR2 are LNHDA and SQIVND (reference sequence). The assay was immunoSEQ multiplex PCR, and TCRdb's table has in-frame clones only and misses some. Of about 300,000 clones listed, 89% were seen once; the top ten hold less than 2%. Clinical history as reported by participants underpinned cohort assignment. This clonotype was obtained from a woman aged 40-49 years who had recovered from COVID-19. The gene calls are TRBV19 and TRBJ2-7, with D possibly matching TRBD2 (5 bases). Sequencing was carried out using PBMCs or T cells enriched from blood (not recorded which). In DNA, the CDR3 is TGTGCCAGTAGTATAGGGAGGCAAGAGCAGTACTTC. It codes for CASSIGRQEQYF.